These 21 T cell receptor beta chains came from one sample sequenced in a study of T cells in localized non-small cell lung cancer. The repertoire was sequenced with immunoSEQ multiplex PCR; TCRdb's copy has only in-frame clones and lacks some. This sample has about 31,000 clones; 70% to 90% occur once, and the top ten carry 3.5% to 5%. The sequenced sample was peripheral blood mononuclear cells, obtained before any cancer treatment. Receptor source: a woman aged 35 to 70 with stage III lung adenocarcinoma.

The V call is TRBV7-2, the J call TRBJ2-3, with 11 bases identical to TRBD2. The trim removed 2 bases at V and 0 bases at J, leaving 4 bases unmatched. The CDR3 has 17 amino acids. Germline CDR1 is SGHTA and CDR2 is FQGNSA. This CDR3 reads CASSLFGTSGSTDTQYF. CDR3 nucleotide sequence: TGTGCCAGCAGCTTATTTGGGACTAGCGGTAGCACAGATACGCAGTATTTT.

The V call is TRBV9, the J call TRBJ1-2, with D maybe TRBD1 (5 bases). Germline CDR1 is SGDLS and CDR2 is YYNGEE. Trimming took off 0 bases at V and 3 bases at J, with 12 bases between the two ends. The CDR3 contains 15 residues. CDR3 sequence: CASSVAGEGHYGYTF. CDR3 DNA sequence: TGTGCCAGCAGCGTAGCGGGGGAGGGACACTATGGCTACACCTTC.

The chain combines TRBV30 with TRBJ2-5, with TRBD2 matching 8 bases. Germline V gives CDR1 GTSNPN, CDR2 SVGIG (reference sequence). J was trimmed by 3 bases and V by 1 base; bases with no gene match: 10. The CDR3 has 16 amino acids. The CDR3 reads CAWSDKPGLGEETQYF. CDR3 DNA sequence: TGTGCCTGGAGTGATAAACCGGGACTAGGAGAAGAGACCCAGTACTTC.

This clone was found once. This chain links TRBV2 with TRBJ2-7; D uncertain. V was pared by 8 bases and J by 3 bases, with 8 bases between. From germline, CDR1 is SNHLY and CDR2 FYNNEI. The CDR3 runs 11 residues. CDR3: CASGLGYEQYF. CDR3 in DNA: TGTGCCAGCGGTTTGGGCTACGAGCAGTACTTC.

The chain links TRBV7-9 to TRBJ2-1, with unresolved D. CDR1 and CDR2 (germline): SEHNR, FQNEAQ (reference sequence). There are 13 residues in the CDR3. Trimming left V 2 bases short and J 3 bases short, with 5 bases between. The CDR3 region has the DNA TGTGCCAGCAGCTTACGGGTCTACAATGAGCAGTTCTTC. Encoded protein: CASSLRVYNEQFF.

The chain links TRBV6-1 to TRBJ1-5, with D hard to call. Germline V gives CDR1 MNHNS, CDR2 SASEGT. Between the trimmed V and J ends, which lost 8 bases and 1 base, there was a span of 9 bases. The CDR3 runs 13 residues. The DNA for the CDR3 is TGTGCCAGCGGAGGGTACAGCAATCAGCCCCAGCATTTT. This encodes CASGGYSNQPQHF.

This clone was recorded a few times. The chain uses TRBV6-5 and TRBJ1-6; tentative D call: TRBD1 (5 bases). The CDR3 sequence is 13 residues long. The V end lost 6 bases, the J end lost 7 bases, and 10 bases lay between the germline ends. Germline lookup yields CDR1 MNHEY and CDR2 SVGAGI. The CDR3 coding sequence is TGTGCCAGCAGGCCCGGGGCCAATTCACCCCTCCACTTT. This encodes CASRPGANSPLHF.

The V gene is TRBV30, the J gene TRBJ1-4; D possibly corresponds to TRBD1 (5 bases). The CDR3 consists of 13 residues. Germline loops: CDR1 GTSNPN, CDR2 SVGIG (reference sequence). The V and J ends lost 2 bases and 3 bases respectively, with 7 bases between them. This CDR3 reads CAWSLGANEKLFF. CDR3 coding DNA: TGTGCCTGGAGTTTGGGGGCTAATGAAAAACTGTTTTTT.

CDR3 region: CASSLSGEGEQYV. The CDR3 DNA follows: TGTGCCAGCAGTTTATCGGGCGAAGGCGAGCAGTACGTC. The chain joins TRBV28 to TRBJ2-7; no definite D call. The CDR3 is 13 amino acids. Germline V gene data show CDR1 as MDHEN and CDR2 as SYDVKM. The V end lost 1 base, the J end lost 6 bases, and 10 bases lay between the germline ends.

About this clone itself: Other DNA sequences within the sample encode an identical CDR3. The gene calls are TRBV18 and TRBJ2-7; 9 bases are shared with TRBD1. Unmatched junction bases numbered 18, after V lost 5 bases and J lost 7 bases. The germline V gene has CDR1 KGHSH and CDR2 LQKENI. This CDR3 contains 17 residues. The CDR3 spells CASSSSSPGQGGHEQYF. CDR3 nucleotide sequence: TGTGCCAGCTCATCAAGCTCGCCGGGACAGGGTGGCCATGAGCAGTACTTC.

The gene calls are TRBV6-5 and TRBJ2-7; 9 bases agree with TRBD1. The CDR3 spans 15 residues. From germline, CDR1 is MNHEY and CDR2 SVGAGI. The V segment lost 4 bases and the J segment 1 base; nucleotides outside the gene matches: 5. CDR3 protein: CASSSTGQGSYEQYF. CDR3 DNA: TGTGCCAGCAGTTCCACTGGACAGGGGTCCTACGAGCAGTACTTC.

This chain joins TRBV9 and TRBJ2-2; possibly TRBD2 for D (6 bases). Trimming took off 4 bases at V and 6 bases at J, with 16 bases between the two ends. Germline V gives CDR1 SGDLS, CDR2 YYNGEE. The CDR3 spans 15 residues. The CDR3 sequence is CASSPRLVGAGELFF. CDR3 nucleotide sequence: TGTGCCAGCAGCCCCAGACTAGTAGGGGCCGGGGAGCTGTTTTTT.

The chain uses TRBV2 and TRBJ2-3; the D is unclear. The CDR3 contains 15 residues. Germline CDR1 and CDR2: SNHLY and FYNNEI. The ends were cut back, 2 bases at V and 9 bases at J, with 18 bases in the middle. The CDR3 coding sequence is TGTGCCAGCAGTGAAACCTCACCCCCGGTAGAAACGCAGTATTTT. It is translated as CASSETSPPVETQYF.

The rearrangement links TRBV7-8 to TRBJ2-3; D gene uncertain. The CDR3 is 15 residues long. Trimming cost V 3 bases and J 1 base, with 11 bases left between them. Germline CDR1 SGHVS, CDR2 FQNEAQ. The CDR3 reads CASSFRRLRTDTQYF. CDR3 DNA sequence: TGTGCCAGCAGCTTCAGGCGTCTCCGCACAGATACGCAGTATTTT.

This clone has just one count. V usage is TRBV11-2 and J usage is TRBJ1-1, with D possibly TRBD1 on 6 matching bases. V was cut by 5 bases and J by 1 base, with 8 bases left in between. The CDR3 sequence is 13 residues long. Germline V gene data show CDR1 as SGHAT and CDR2 as FQNNGV. The CDR3 DNA follows: TGTGCCAGCAGCCCGACAGGGAACACTGAAGCTTTCTTT. This gives the protein CASSPTGNTEAFF. Together with reference TRBV11-2 and TRBJ1-1, the CDR3 gives the full variable domain: EAGVAQSPRYKIIEKRQSVAFWCNPISGHATLYWYQQILGQGPKLLIQFQNNGVVDDSQLPKDRFSAERLKGVDSTLKIQPAKLEDSAVYLCASSPTGNTEAFFGQGTRLTVV.

The chain carries TRBV9 and TRBJ1-2, with D possibly TRBD1 on 5 matching bases. V was trimmed by 4 bases and J by 1 base, leaving 14 bases between them. The germline V gene has CDR1 SGDLS and CDR2 YYNGEE. The CDR3 runs to 15 residues. The CDR3 reads CASSPRDWNNYGYTF. The CDR3, as DNA: TGTGCCAGCAGCCCCCGGGACTGGAATAACTATGGCTACACCTTC.

This clone was detected only a few times. The chain has TRBV6-1 and TRBJ2-7; TRBD2 matches 7 bases. CDR3 length: 15 residues. Germline V gene data show CDR1 as MNHNS and CDR2 as SASEGT. Trimming took 1 base from V and 5 from J; bases not matched to a gene: 8. CDR3 in amino acids: CASSEESGGADEQYF. In DNA form, the CDR3 reads TGTGCCAGCAGTGAAGAGTCGGGGGGTGCGGACGAGCAGTACTTC.

This clone was seen once. The rearrangement joins TRBV6-5 to TRBJ2-7; D is uncertain. The CDR3 is 14 amino acids. Trimming took 5 bases from V and 0 from J, leaving 11 bases between them. Germline V gene data show CDR1 as MNHEY and CDR2 as SVGAGI. CDR3 in DNA: TGTGCCAGCAGTCCCTGGCTTACCTCCTACGAGCAGTACTTC. Protein product: CASSPWLTSYEQYF.

The CDR3 DNA sequence: TGTGCCAGCAGCCAAGGGGGCCGCGTGAGAGATACGCAGTATTTT. Its protein is CASSQGGRVRDTQYF. The V and J genes are TRBV11-2 and TRBJ2-3; TRBD1 agrees at 7 bases. CDR3 size: 15 residues. CDR1 is SGHAT and CDR2 is FQNNGV in the germline V gene. The V segment lost 5 bases and the J segment 5 bases; nucleotides outside the gene matches: 10. The complete variable domain, with remaining parts taken from reference TRBV11-2 and TRBJ2-3, reads EAGVAQSPRYKIIEKRQSVAFWCNPISGHATLYWYQQILGQGPKLLIQFQNNGVVDDSQLPKDRFSAERLKGVDSTLKIQPAKLEDSAVYLCASSQGGRVRDTQYFGPGTRLTVL.

The rearrangement joins TRBV29-1 to TRBJ1-1; 7 nucleotides match TRBD1. This CDR3 has 13 residues. V lost 4 bases, J lost 5 bases, and 7 bases stayed unmatched. The germline V gene has CDR1 SQVTM and CDR2 ANQGSEA. The CDR3 DNA follows: TGCAGCGTTGCGTCAGGGGGGAGGACTGAAGCTTTCTTT. It is translated as CSVASGGRTEAFF.

V usage is TRBV21-1 and J usage is TRBJ1-5; no DNA check was done on the table's D call, TRBD1. TRBV21-1 is shown as a pseudogene. The CDR3 is 16 residues long. The CDR3 region is CASRDKGRQGNQPQHF. The CDR3 bases are TGTGCCAGCAGGGATAAAGGGCGGCAGGGGAATCAGCCCCAGCATTTT.